This record concerns one T cell receptor (beta chain) sequence. This specimen comes from a study of blood T cell repertoires in COVID-19. Method: immunoSEQ multiplex PCR; TCRdb's copy keeps in-frame clones and lacks some. The sample holds about 150,000 clones, about 85% seen once. V was pared by 5 bases and J by 6 bases, with 8 bases of the junction left unmatched. The CDR3 is made up of 14 amino acids. In germline, CDR1 is MNHEY, CDR2 SVGAGI. The TCR comes from a man between 60 and 75 years old with COVID-19, enrolled during active disease. This chain links TRBV6-5 with TRBJ1-1; TRBD1 agrees at 8 bases. Sequencing was carried out using peripheral blood. CDR3 in DNA: TGTGCCAGCAGTACCGTTCGCAGGGGGCCTGAAGCTTTCTTT. Translated: CASSTVRRGPEAFF.